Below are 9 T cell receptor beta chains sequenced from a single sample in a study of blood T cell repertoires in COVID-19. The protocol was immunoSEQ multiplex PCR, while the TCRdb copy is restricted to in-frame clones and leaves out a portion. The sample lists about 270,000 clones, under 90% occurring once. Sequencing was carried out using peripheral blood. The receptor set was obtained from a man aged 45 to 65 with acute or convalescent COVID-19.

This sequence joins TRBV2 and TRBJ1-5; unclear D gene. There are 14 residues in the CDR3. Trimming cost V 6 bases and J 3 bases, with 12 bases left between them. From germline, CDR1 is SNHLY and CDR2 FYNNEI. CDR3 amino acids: CASRASPINQPQHF. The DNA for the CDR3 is TGTGCCAGCAGGGCCTCCCCGATCAATCAGCCCCAGCATTTT.

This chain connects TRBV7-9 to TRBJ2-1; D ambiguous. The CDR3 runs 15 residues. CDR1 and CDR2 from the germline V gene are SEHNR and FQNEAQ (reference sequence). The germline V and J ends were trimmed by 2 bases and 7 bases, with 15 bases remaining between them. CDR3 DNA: TGTGCCAGCAGCTTAATCCAGGTCTTTGGGAATGAGCAGTTCTTC. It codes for CASSLIQVFGNEQFF.

Here the CDR3 reads CASSWGQLNTGELFF. CDR3 DNA sequence: TGTGCCAGTAGCTGGGGACAGTTGAACACCGGGGAGCTGTTTTTT. V is TRBV19 and J is TRBJ2-2; the match to TRBD1 covers 7 bases. There are 15 residues in the CDR3. J was trimmed by 1 base and V by 6 bases; bases with no gene match: 5. In germline, CDR1 is LNHDA, CDR2 SQIVND (reference sequence).

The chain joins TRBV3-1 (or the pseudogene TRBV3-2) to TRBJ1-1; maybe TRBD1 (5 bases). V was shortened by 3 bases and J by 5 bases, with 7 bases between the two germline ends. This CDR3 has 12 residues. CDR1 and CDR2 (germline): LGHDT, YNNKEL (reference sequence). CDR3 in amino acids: CASSQTVTEAFF. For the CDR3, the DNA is TGTGCCAGCAGCCAGACAGTAACTGAAGCTTTCTTT.

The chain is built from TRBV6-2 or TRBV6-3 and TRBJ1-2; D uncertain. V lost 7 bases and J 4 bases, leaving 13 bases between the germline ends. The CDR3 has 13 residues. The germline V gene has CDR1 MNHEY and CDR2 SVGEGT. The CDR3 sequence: CASTPQDSYGYTF. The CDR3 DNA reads TGTGCCAGCACCCCCCAAGACTCCTATGGCTACACCTTC.

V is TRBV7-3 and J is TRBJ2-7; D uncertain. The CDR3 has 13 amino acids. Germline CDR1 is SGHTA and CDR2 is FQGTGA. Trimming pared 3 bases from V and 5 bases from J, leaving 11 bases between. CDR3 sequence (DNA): TGTGCCAGCAGCTTTAAACAGAGTAACGAGCAGTACTTC. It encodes CASSFKQSNEQYF.

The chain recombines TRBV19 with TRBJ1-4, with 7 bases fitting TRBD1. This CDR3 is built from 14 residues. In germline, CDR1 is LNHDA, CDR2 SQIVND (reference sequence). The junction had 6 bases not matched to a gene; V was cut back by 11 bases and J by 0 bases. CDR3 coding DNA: TGTGCCGTCAGGGGGGTAGCAACTAATGAAAAACTGTTTTTT. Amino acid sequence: CAVRGVATNEKLFF.

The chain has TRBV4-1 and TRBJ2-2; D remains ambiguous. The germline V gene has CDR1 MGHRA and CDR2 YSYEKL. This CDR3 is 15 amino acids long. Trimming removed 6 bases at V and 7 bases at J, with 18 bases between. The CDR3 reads CASSYPPARSGELFF. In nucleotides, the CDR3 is TGCGCCAGCAGTTACCCCCCGGCCCGGAGCGGGGAGCTGTTTTTT.

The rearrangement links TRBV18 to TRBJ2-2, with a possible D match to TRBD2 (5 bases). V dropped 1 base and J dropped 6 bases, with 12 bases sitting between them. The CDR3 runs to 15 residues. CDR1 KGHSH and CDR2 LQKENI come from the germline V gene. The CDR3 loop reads CASSPLPGMAGELFF. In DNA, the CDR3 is TGTGCCAGCTCACCACTGCCGGGAATGGCCGGGGAGCTGTTTTTT.